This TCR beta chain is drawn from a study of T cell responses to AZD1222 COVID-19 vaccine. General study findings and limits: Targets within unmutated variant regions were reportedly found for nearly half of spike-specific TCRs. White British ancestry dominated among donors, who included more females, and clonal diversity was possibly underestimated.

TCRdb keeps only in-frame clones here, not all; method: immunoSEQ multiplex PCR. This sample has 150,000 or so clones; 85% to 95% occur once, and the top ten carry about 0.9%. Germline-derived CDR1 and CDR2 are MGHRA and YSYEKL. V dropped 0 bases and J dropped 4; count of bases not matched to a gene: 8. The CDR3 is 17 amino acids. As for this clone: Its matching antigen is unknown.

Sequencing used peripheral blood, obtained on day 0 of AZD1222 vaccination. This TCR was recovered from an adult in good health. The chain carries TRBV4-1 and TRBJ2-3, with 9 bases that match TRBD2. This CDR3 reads CASSQDRAGGPPDTQYF. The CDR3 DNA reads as TGCGCCAGCAGCCAAGATCGGGCGGGGGGGCCTCCAGATACGCAGTATTTT.